This record looks at one TCR beta chain sequence and its context. This sample stems from a study of shared clonotypes between healthy human individuals. Donors comprised only Caucasian adults living in Nashville, Tennessee. Germline CDR1 and CDR2: SQVTM and ANQGSEA. V was clipped by 7 bases and J by 3 bases; unmatched bases: 5. The CDR3 runs to 13 residues. The unsorted PBMC replicate PCRs were performed with around 310 ng DNA, 32,000 or so T cell genomes. Unsorted PBMC DNA went through sequencing on ten immunoSEQ deep assay plates. Per the authors' pipeline: ImmunoSEQ only sent back junction sequences with no quality scores, so filtering was done differently. Assay used: immunoSEQ multiplex PCR; TCRdb lists only in-frame clones, some missing. V, J and clone size were drawn from that table, and D and trimming were deduced from the DNA. The repertoire holds about 520,000 clones, with approximately 84% as singletons.

The rearrangement links TRBV29-1 to TRBJ2-7; 11 bases match TRBD2. The receptor was isolated from a woman between 35 and 50 years old in good health. Some clones in this sample may be carry-over from other donors' samples. The sequenced sample was PBMCs. DNA of the CDR3: TGCAGCGCATGGACTAGCGGGTACTACGAGCAGTACTTC. Translated: CSAWTSGYYEQYF.